This passage covers 26 T cell receptor beta chains from one sample sequenced in a study of blood T cell repertoires in COVID-19. Using immunoSEQ multiplex PCR, the repertoire was profiled, and TCRdb retains in-frame clones only, with some absent. The table has 140,000 to 150,000 clones, 80% seen once. What was sequenced was peripheral blood. All receptors come from an older man who had recovered from COVID-19.

The gene calls are TRBV5-1 and TRBJ2-3; weak D call: TRBD2 (5 bases). This CDR3 region has 15 residues. Looked up from germline, CDR1 is SGHRS and CDR2 is YFSETQ. Trimming stripped 10 bases from V and 7 bases from J, with 25 bases between. The CDR3 region has the DNA TGCGCCTCAAAAACCGGGCCCCCGGACTTAAATACGCAGTATTTT. Residues: CASKTGPPDLNTQYF.

The chain couples TRBV6-2 or TRBV6-3 to TRBJ2-4; 7 bases are shared with TRBD2. Germline V gives CDR1 MNHEY, CDR2 SVGEGT. J lost 3 bases, V lost 2 bases, and 1 base had no gene match. The CDR3 loop spans 14 amino acids. The CDR3 region is CASSYGGGKNIQYF. The CDR3 DNA reads TGTGCCAGCAGTTACGGGGGGGGCAAAAACATTCAGTACTTC.

This clone has just one count. The chain has TRBV5-1 and TRBJ2-7; 12 bases are a match to TRBD2. The germline V gene encodes CDR1 SGHRS and CDR2 YFSETQ. V shed 3 bases, J shed 0 bases, and the junction held 7 bases outside the gene matches. The CDR3 has 17 residues. The CDR3 region has the DNA TGCGCCAGCAGCTCGGGGACTAGCGGGCATAGCTCCTACGAGCAGTACTTC. Its protein is CASSSGTSGHSSYEQYF.

The CDR3 DNA follows: TGTGCCAGTAATAGCGGGGGACGCTACAATGAGCAGTTCTTC. Its translation is CASNSGGRYNEQFF. This chain uses TRBV28 with TRBJ2-1; TRBD2 matches at 9 bases. This CDR3 has 14 residues. CDR1 is MDHEN and CDR2 is SYDVKM in the germline V gene. V gave up 9 bases and J gave up 3 bases; unmatched junction bases: 6.

This chain links TRBV7-9 with TRBJ1-3, with 9 bases aligning to TRBD1. The CDR3 is made up of 16 amino acids. With V trimmed by 5 bases and J by 0 bases, 5 bases remained unmatched. CDR1 and CDR2 (germline): SEHNR, FQNEAQ (reference sequence). The CDR3 is CASSDGQGLSGNTIYF. The CDR3 DNA follows: TGTGCCAGCAGCGACGGACAGGGGCTCTCTGGAAACACCATATATTTT.

This clone came up many times. V usage is TRBV2 and J usage is TRBJ2-3; the match to TRBD1 covers 8 bases. Per germline, CDR1 SNHLY and CDR2 FYNNEI. The CDR3 is 15 amino acids. J was trimmed by 2 bases and V by 6 bases; bases with no gene match: 7. CDR3: CASRNRDRPTDTQYF. Written as DNA, the CDR3 is TGTGCCAGCAGGAACCGGGACAGGCCCACAGATACGCAGTATTTT.

Only a few counts were recorded for this clone. The chain is built from TRBV29-1 and TRBJ1-2, with TRBD1 identical over 10 bases. The germline V gene encodes CDR1 SQVTM and CDR2 ANQGSEA. The CDR3 spans 12 residues. Trimming took 6 bases from V and 5 from J; bases not matched to a gene: 3. CDR3 amino acids: CSVWTGGYGYTF. CDR3 nucleotide sequence: TGCAGCGTCTGGACAGGGGGGTATGGCTACACCTTC. Variable domain in full (rest from reference TRBV29-1 and TRBJ1-2): SAVISQKPSRDICQRGTSLTIQCQVDSQVTMMFWYRQQPGQSLTLIATANQGSEATYESGFVIDKFPISRPNLTFSTLTVSNMSPEDSSIYLCSVWTGGYGYTFGSGTRLTVV.

The chain employs TRBV2 and TRBJ1-5, with 8 bases matching TRBD1. The CDR3 extends over 14 amino acids. Per the germline V gene, CDR1 is SNHLY and CDR2 is FYNNEI. V lost 3 bases to trimming and J lost 5 bases; unmatched junction nucleotides: 3. The CDR3 region has the DNA TGTGCCAGCAGTGATGGGACAGGATATCAGCCCCAGCATTTT. Its translation is CASSDGTGYQPQHF.

The chain couples TRBV6-9 to TRBJ2-7; D is possibly TRBD1 (6 bases). V was pared by 6 bases and J by 5 bases, with 20 bases between. The CDR3 length is 15 residues. Germline CDR1 MNHGY, CDR2 SVAAGI. CDR3 sequence: CASRNTGTGYHEQYF. The CDR3 region has the DNA TGTGCCAGCAGGAATACAGGAACAGGGTACCACGAGCAGTACTTC.

This clone was observed a few times. The chain links TRBV20-1 to TRBJ2-2, with D maybe TRBD2 (5 bases). The CDR3 sequence is 11 residues long. V lost 7 bases and J lost 5, with 8 bases in between. Germline CDR1 reads DFQATT; CDR2 reads SNEGSKA (reference sequence). The CDR3: CSVARTGELFF. For the CDR3, the DNA is TGCAGTGTAGCGAGGACCGGGGAGCTGTTTTTT.

CDR3: CASSERDRVTQPQHF. The CDR3 DNA reads as TGTGCCAGCAGTGAACGGGACAGGGTTACTCAGCCCCAGCATTTT. The chain combines TRBV2 with TRBJ1-5, with 9 nucleotides matching TRBD1. The V segment lost 2 bases and the J segment 6 bases; nucleotides outside the gene matches: 5. CDR3 length: 15 residues. The germline CDR1 and CDR2 sequences are SNHLY and FYNNEI. The full variable domain, rest sourced from reference TRBV2 and TRBJ1-5, is EPEVTQTPSHQVTQMGQEVILRCVPISNHLYFYWYRQILGQKVEFLVSFYNNEISEKSEIFDDQFSVERPDGSNFTLKIRSTKLEDSAMYFCASSERDRVTQPQHFGDGTRLSIL.

In this sample, this clone is medium-sized (0.01 to 0.1%). The V and J genes are TRBV30 and TRBJ1-2; 7 nucleotides agree with TRBD1. The germline V gene has CDR1 GTSNPN and CDR2 SVGIG (reference sequence). V trimming: 8 bases; J trimming: 0 bases; junction bases outside the gene matches: 6. The CDR3 has 13 amino acids. CDR3 DNA sequence: TGTGCCGGCCGACAGGGACCTAACTATGGCTACACCTTC. Amino acid sequence: CAGRQGPNYGYTF.

The J gene is TRBJ2-3, the V gene TRBV18, with 15 bases lining up with TRBD2. This CDR3 has 17 amino acids. Germline loops: CDR1 KGHSH, CDR2 LQKENI. The trim removed 0 bases at V and 5 bases at J, leaving 3 bases unmatched. The CDR3 nucleotides are TGTGCCAGCTCACCACCGGGACTAGCGGGAGGAATAGATACGCAGTATTTT. This gives the protein CASSPPGLAGGIDTQYF.

This clone showed up just once. V is TRBV19 and J is TRBJ2-1; D perhaps matches TRBD1 (6 bases). V was trimmed by 3 bases and J by 4 bases, leaving 7 bases between them. The CDR3 is 13 residues long. Germline V gene sequence: CDR1 LNHDA, CDR2 SQIVND (reference sequence). The CDR3 sequence: CASSITGYNEQFF. The CDR3 DNA reads TGTGCCAGTAGTATCACAGGGTACAATGAGCAGTTCTTC.

This chain connects TRBV7-9 to TRBJ2-7; the D gene is possibly TRBD2 (6 bases). The CDR3 totals 14 residues. Germline CDR1 reads SEHNR; CDR2 reads FQNEAQ (reference sequence). The V end was cut by 3 bases, the J end by 3 bases, with 12 bases between. The CDR3 sequence is CASSFLGGGYEQYF. The CDR3 region has the DNA TGTGCCAGCAGCTTCCTGGGGGGAGGCTACGAGCAGTACTTC. Drawing the rest from reference TRBV7-9 and TRBJ2-7, the complete variable domain is DTGVSQNPRHKITKRGQNVTFRCDPISEHNRLYWYRQTLGQGPEFLTYFQNEAQLEKSRLLSDRFSAERPKGSFSTLEIQRTEQGDSAMYLCASSFLGGGYEQYFGPGTRLTVT.

This clone was counted between two and nine times. The rearrangement links TRBV5-6 to TRBJ1-4; tentative D call: TRBD1 (6 bases). This CDR3 contains 17 residues. V gave up 3 bases and J gave up 1 base, with 16 bases separating them. Germline CDR1 and CDR2: SGHDT and YYEEEE. The CDR3 bases are TGTGCCAGCAGCTCTTCCAGGGGTTCTTTAACTAATGAAAAACTGTTTTTT. Translating it yields CASSSSRGSLTNEKLFF.

This rearrangement joins TRBV27 to TRBJ1-2, with 8 bases that match TRBD1. The germline gives CDR1 MNHEY, CDR2 SMNVEV (reference sequence). The CDR3 covers 14 residues. Trimming at V came to 2 bases and at J to 2 bases, leaving 1 base not matched to a gene. The chain's CDR3 is CASSLRTGNYGYTF. For the CDR3, the DNA is TGTGCCAGCAGTTTACGGACAGGGAACTATGGCTACACCTTC.

The J gene is TRBJ2-3, the V gene TRBV2, with 10 bases aligning to TRBD2. CDR3 size: 22 residues. Germline CDR1 SNHLY, CDR2 FYNNEI. The V gene end was trimmed by 7 bases and the J gene end by 1 base; junction bases not matched to a gene: 26. CDR3 region: CASNDGPGVGLADGGGTDTQYF. The CDR3 region has the DNA TGTGCCAGCAACGATGGTCCGGGAGTCGGACTAGCGGACGGGGGAGGCACAGATACGCAGTATTTT.

The chain links TRBV10-3 to TRBJ2-6; the D gene is possibly TRBD1 (5 bases). Germline V gene lookup returns CDR1 ENHRY and CDR2 SYGVKD. Between the trimmed V and J ends, which lost 6 bases and 0 bases, there was a span of 9 bases. CDR3 length: 15 amino acids. CDR3 DNA: TGTGCCATCAGAGGACAAGGCTCTGGGGCCAACGTCCTGACTTTC. Its translation is CAIRGQGSGANVLTF.

This clone came up once. This chain uses TRBV2 with TRBJ2-1; possible D gene TRBD2, 5 bases. V was shortened by 3 bases and J by 7 bases, with 16 bases between the two germline ends. The V gene's germline CDR1 is SNHLY and CDR2 FYNNEI. The CDR3 loop spans 15 amino acids. Here the CDR3 DNA reads TGTGCCAGCAGTGACTACTCGCGGGTTGGAAATGAGCAGTTCTTC. Its translation: CASSDYSRVGNEQFF.

The V call is TRBV2, the J call TRBJ2-1, with 9 bases matching TRBD2. The CDR3 extends over 16 amino acids. Trimming removed 8 bases from V and 9 bases from J; junction bases left unmatched: 17. The V gene's germline CDR1 is SNHLY and CDR2 FYNNEI. CDR3 protein: CASGTALREGRSEQFF. The CDR3, as DNA: TGTGCCAGCGGAACCGCGTTGCGGGAGGGTCGTAGTGAGCAGTTCTTC.

This chain uses TRBV30 with TRBJ2-3; no firm D call. Germline V CDR1 and CDR2: GTSNPN, SVGIG (reference sequence). V gave up 0 bases and J gave up 2 bases, with 6 bases separating them. CDR3 length: 13 amino acids. The CDR3 DNA is TGTGCCTGGAGTGTACTCTACACAGATACGCAGTATTTT. Translated, it gives CAWSVLYTDTQYF.

This clone occurred a few times. The chain carries TRBV2 and TRBJ2-2; TRBD2 matches at 16 bases. The germline gives CDR1 SNHLY, CDR2 FYNNEI. The trim removed 8 bases at V and 6 bases at J, leaving 9 bases unmatched. The CDR3 totals 17 residues. The CDR3 DNA follows: TGTGCCAGCTGGTCCCCGGGACTAGCGGGAGGGGCCGGGGAGCTGTTTTTT. Translated: CASWSPGLAGGAGELFF.

J is TRBJ1-2 and V is TRBV10-2; 9 nucleotides align to TRBD1. The germline CDR1 and CDR2 sequences are WSHSY and SAAADI. With 2 bases clipped from V and 4 bases from J, the junction kept 5 bases outside the gene matches. CDR3 size: 15 residues. The CDR3 nucleotides read TGCGCCAGCAGTGAGAAACAGGGGGCCCCCTATGGCTACACCTTC. Amino acids: CASSEKQGAPYGYTF.

In the case of this clone: Germline is not matched at one junction end, which may reflect a read error. This rearrangement joins TRBV3-1 (or the pseudogene TRBV3-2) to TRBJ1-1, with a tentative D call TRBD1 (6 bases). Germline CDR1 and CDR2: LGHDT and YNNKEL (reference sequence). This CDR3 region has 11 residues. The chain's CDR3 is CASSQAGQSIF. The CDR3, as DNA: TGTGCCAGCAGCCAAGCGGGACAAAGTATCTTT.

This chain joins TRBV5-1 and TRBJ2-3; no reliable D call. Germline V lookup: CDR1 SGHRS, CDR2 YFSETQ. The CDR3 spans 12 residues. V lost 2 bases, J lost 5 bases, and 6 bases lay in between. The CDR3 region is CASSFEQDTQYF. The CDR3 DNA follows: TGCGCCAGCAGCTTCGAGCAAGATACGCAGTATTTT.